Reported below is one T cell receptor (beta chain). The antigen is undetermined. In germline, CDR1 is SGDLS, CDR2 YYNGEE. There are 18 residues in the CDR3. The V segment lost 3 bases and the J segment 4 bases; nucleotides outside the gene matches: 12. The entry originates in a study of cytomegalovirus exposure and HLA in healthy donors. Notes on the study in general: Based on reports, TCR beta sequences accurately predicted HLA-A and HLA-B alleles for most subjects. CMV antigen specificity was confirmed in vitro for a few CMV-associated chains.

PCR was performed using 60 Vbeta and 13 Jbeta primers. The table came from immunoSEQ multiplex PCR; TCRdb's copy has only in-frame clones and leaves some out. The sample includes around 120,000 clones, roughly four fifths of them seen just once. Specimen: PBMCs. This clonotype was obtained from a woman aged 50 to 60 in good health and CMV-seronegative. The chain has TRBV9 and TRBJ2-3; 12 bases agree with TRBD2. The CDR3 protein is CASSEPKTSGRSADTQYF. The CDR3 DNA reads TGTGCCAGCAGCGAGCCTAAAACTAGCGGGAGGTCGGCAGATACGCAGTATTTT.